The TCR beta chain described here comes from a study of OX40 agonist ivuxolimab in advanced cancers. On the study more broadly: Of the participants, 35% to 50% had some prior anti-PD-1, anti-PD-L1 or anti-CTLA-4 therapy, which was allowed.

V lost 4 bases to trimming and J lost 1 base; unmatched junction nucleotides: 4. CDR1 is MDHEN and CDR2 is SYDVKM in the germline V gene. This CDR3 has 15 amino acids. Study outcomes and limitations: Partial responders receiving 0.1-3.0 mg/kg showed among the lowest clonal expansion.

The protocol was immunoSEQ multiplex PCR, while the TCRdb copy is restricted to in-frame clones and leaves out a portion. Here the sample spans some 70,000 clones, 87% being singletons. As to this clone: Antigen: not known.

The J gene is TRBJ2-5, the V gene TRBV28; 9 nucleotides agree with TRBD2. This clonotype was obtained from an adult with an advanced solid tumor such as melanoma, head and neck, liver or kidney cancer. This specimen consisted of CD4+ or CD8+ T cells sorted from blood, obtained in a trial of the OX40 agonist ivuxolimab. CDR3 nucleotides: TGTGCCAGCAGTTGGCTAGCGGGACCCCAAGAGACCCAGTACTTC. Amino acid sequence: CASSWLAGPQETQYF.